The 18 T cell receptor beta chains below all came from one sample that was sequenced in a study of identical twins. MiXCR, run by TCRdb on the 5' RACE reads, gives a single entry per CDR3 protein. The table has about 240,000 distinct CDR3 sequences, 10% seen once. The sequencing sample was made of memory T cells sorted from blood. The receptors shown here come from a man over 45 in good health.

This clonotype was detected only a few times. The rearrangement links TRBV11-2 to TRBJ2-1; 9 bases match TRBD1. J gave up 9 bases and V 7 bases, and 19 bases lay outside the gene matches. The germline V gene encodes CDR1 SGHAT and CDR2 FQNNGV. The CDR3 has 17 amino acids. The CDR3 is CASNLFGPGTGRLEQFF. The CDR3 DNA is TGTGCCAGCAACCTCTTTGGGCCAGGGACAGGGAGGCTTGAGCAGTTCTTC.

As for this clonotype: This clone may be a read error of a much larger clone one base away. CDR3 nucleotide sequence: TGTGCCAGCAGTTCAGTGAACACCGGGGAGCTGTTTTTT. It yields the protein CASSSVNTGELFF. This sequence joins TRBV28 and TRBJ2-2; no clear D. Trimming shortened V by 4 bases and J by 1 base, and 4 bases separated the two germline ends. The CDR3 spans 13 residues. The germline V gene has CDR1 MDHEN and CDR2 SYDVKM. The full variable domain, rest sourced from reference TRBV28 and TRBJ2-2, is DVKVTQSSRYLVKRTGEKVFLECVQDMDHENMFWYRQDPGLGLRLIYFSYDVKMKEKGDIPEGYSVSREKKERFSLILESASTNQTSMYLCASSSVNTGELFFGEGSRLTVL.

The rearrangement uses TRBV18 and TRBJ2-6; 7 bases map to TRBD1. This CDR3 contains 20 residues. Trimming at V came to 5 bases and at J to 3 bases, leaving 19 bases not matched to a gene. Germline CDR1 KGHSH, CDR2 LQKENI. The CDR3 is CASSSETGWAGGFGANVLTF. In DNA form, the CDR3 reads TGTGCCAGCTCATCTGAGACGGGATGGGCAGGGGGTTTTGGGGCCAACGTCCTGACTTTC.

This clonotype was recorded many times. This chain connects TRBV4-3 to TRBJ1-4, with TRBD1 as a possible D gene (6 bases). The CDR3 contains 15 residues. In germline, CDR1 is LGHNA, CDR2 YSLEER. With 0 bases removed from V and 8 bases from J, the gap between germline ends came to 13 bases. In DNA form, the CDR3 reads TGCGCCAGCAGCCAAGATACAGGGCTAGTAGAAAAACTGTTTTTT. Amino acid sequence: CASSQDTGLVEKLFF.

This clonotype has a count of ten or more. The chain employs TRBV4-1 and TRBJ2-3; the D is unclear. The CDR3 totals 13 residues. Germline V gene sequence: CDR1 MGHRA, CDR2 YSYEKL. V was shortened by 3 bases and J by 6 bases, with 10 bases between the two germline ends. DNA for the CDR3: TGCGCCAGCAGCCATCCGGACGGGGATACGCAGTATTTT. Amino acid sequence: CASSHPDGDTQYF.

This clonotype has a handful of counts. This chain uses TRBV28 with TRBJ1-2, with D unclear. The CDR3 is 13 amino acids. CDR1 is MDHEN, CDR2 SYDVKM, per germline. Deletions cut 6 bases from V and 2 bases from J, with 10 bases between. CDR3 region: CASSNSANYGYTF. The CDR3 DNA follows: TGTGCCAGCAGCAACTCTGCGAACTATGGCTACACCTTC.

This clonotype appeared a few times. This chain connects TRBV28 to TRBJ2-7, with a possible D match to TRBD1 (6 bases). Deletions cut 7 bases from V and 7 bases from J, with 20 bases between. CDR1 and CDR2 (germline): MDHEN, SYDVKM. The CDR3 loop spans 14 amino acids. The CDR3 DNA sequence: TGTGCCAGCAAAAACCTGGTACAGGGCCAGGAGCAGTACTTC. Its protein product is CASKNLVQGQEQYF.

This chain connects TRBV29-1 to TRBJ2-7, with TRBD2 matching over 9 bases. J was trimmed by 3 bases and V by 4 bases; bases with no gene match: 7. This CDR3 has 14 amino acids. CDR1 SQVTM and CDR2 ANQGSEA come from the germline V gene. This CDR3 is CSVGRREGRYEQYF. The CDR3 DNA reads as TGCAGCGTTGGGAGGCGGGAGGGCCGCTACGAGCAGTACTTC.

The genes are TRBV20-1 and TRBJ2-7, with 13 nucleotides matching TRBD2. Germline V gives CDR1 DFQATT, CDR2 SNEGSKA (reference sequence). Trimming cost V 1 base and J 6 bases; bases outside gene matches: 9. The CDR3 totals 16 residues. CDR3 sequence: CSARGTSGRGKGEQYF. CDR3 nucleotide sequence: TGCAGTGCTAGAGGGACTAGCGGGAGAGGGAAGGGCGAGCAGTACTTC.

This clonotype was picked up a small number of times. J is TRBJ2-1 and V is TRBV2; D ambiguous. CDR3 length: 14 amino acids. Trimming stripped 4 bases from V and 7 bases from J, with 14 bases between. CDR1 is SNHLY, CDR2 FYNNEI, per germline. The CDR3 nucleotides read TGTGCCAGCAGTGGTTCCCTAAGTTATAATGAGCAGTTCTTC. This translates into CASSGSLSYNEQFF.

This clonotype showed up many times. The rearrangement links TRBV12-3 or TRBV12-4 to TRBJ2-7; D may be TRBD2 (6 bases). The CDR3 has 14 residues. Trimming took off 6 bases at V and 0 bases at J, with 12 bases between the two ends. This chain's CDR3 is CASSEGRSSYEQYF. The CDR3 DNA reads as TGTGCCAGCAGCGAGGGGAGGAGCTCCTACGAGCAGTACTTC.

There are many counts of this clonotype. The chain uses TRBV5-1 and TRBJ2-4; D might be TRBD1 or TRBD2, each matching 5 bases. The germline gives CDR1 SGHRS, CDR2 YFSETQ. This CDR3 spans 15 amino acids. The V end lost 0 bases, the J end lost 3 bases, and 10 bases lay between the germline ends. CDR3 sequence (DNA): TGCGCCAGCAGCTTGGGAGGGGCGAACAAAAACATTCAGTACTTC. Residues: CASSLGGANKNIQYF.

This clonotype was observed at least ten times. This CDR3 reads CASSQVGTGNQPQHF. CDR3 bases: TGTGCCAGCAGCCAAGTGGGGACAGGCAATCAGCCCCAGCATTTT. V and J are TRBV4-2 and TRBJ1-5; TRBD1 matches 7 bases. The CDR3 runs 15 residues. J lost 2 bases, V lost 1 base, and 2 bases had no gene match. The germline V gene has CDR1 LGHNA and CDR2 YNFKEQ.

This clonotype was seen repeatedly, ten times or more. The chain uses TRBV4-1 and TRBJ2-3; tentatively, D is TRBD2 (6 bases). Deletions cut 4 bases from V and 2 bases from J, with 25 bases between. The CDR3 covers 19 residues. CDR1 and CDR2 from the germline V gene are MGHRA and YSYEKL. The CDR3 loop is CASSLGRLSLGIITDTQYF. The CDR3 bases are TGCGCCAGCAGCCTAGGGAGGCTAAGTCTGGGGATAATCACAGATACGCAGTATTTT.

On this clonotype: An end of the junction differs from the germline gene, which may be a read error. The CDR3, as DNA: TGTGGCAGCAGCTTGTTGGCAGGGGGAATGAACACTGAAGCTTTCTTT. Its translation: CGSSLLAGGMNTEAFF. The chain employs TRBV7-8 and TRBJ1-1; 7 nucleotides line up with TRBD1. CDR3 size: 16 residues. CDR1 SGHVS and CDR2 FQNEAQ come from the germline V gene.

The chain recombines TRBV7-2 with TRBJ1-2; D remains unclear. The CDR3 runs 15 residues. The V end lost 2 bases, the J end lost 8 bases, and 18 bases lay between the germline ends. Per the germline V gene, CDR1 is SGHTA and CDR2 is FQGNSA. This CDR3 is CASSLRVLSLEGYTF. The CDR3 DNA follows: TGTGCCAGCAGCTTAAGGGTCCTTTCCCTTGAAGGCTACACCTTC.

There are many counts of this clonotype. The chain has TRBV6-2 or TRBV6-3 and TRBJ2-7; 9 nucleotides match TRBD2. CDR3 length: 15 residues. Germline V lookup: CDR1 MNHEY, CDR2 SVGEGT. V was clipped by 6 bases and J by 5 bases; unmatched bases: 11. CDR3 amino acids: CASRDSGRYIHEQYF. In nucleotides, the CDR3 is TGTGCCAGCAGAGACAGCGGGAGGTATATCCACGAGCAGTACTTC.

The chain uses TRBV20-1 and TRBJ2-1; 15 nucleotides align to TRBD2. Trimming cost V 5 bases and J 8 bases; bases outside gene matches: 7. This CDR3 has 15 amino acids. Looked up from germline, CDR1 is DFQATT and CDR2 is SNEGSKA (reference sequence). CDR3 loop: CSAGLAGGLSDEQFF. In nucleotides, the CDR3 is TGCAGTGCTGGACTAGCGGGGGGGCTATCGGATGAGCAGTTCTTC.